One and the same sample provided the 9 T cell receptor beta chains below, sequenced in a study of Ad26.COV2.S vaccination and SARS-CoV-2 variants. TCRdb keeps only in-frame clones here, not all; method: immunoSEQ multiplex PCR. The sample consists of around 300,000 clones, less than 90% of them appearing once. The treatment is: roughly 20 received Ad26.COV2.S at low or high dose, single or two shots; about five received placebo; per-sample allocation not given. Sample collection was performed on day 63 after the first vaccine or placebo injection. Sequences were derived from peripheral blood, sampled in a trial of Ad26.COV2.S vaccine versus placebo. The receptor set was obtained from a person between 18 and 59 years old who received the Ad26.COV2.S COVID-19 vaccine or a placebo.

The table lists this clone with a count of one. The CDR3 DNA is TGTGCCAGCCTAACCGGGACAGGGGCCTATGGCTACACCTTC. The encoded protein is CASLTGTGAYGYTF. The rearrangement links TRBV2 to TRBJ1-2, with 10 bases fitting TRBD1. Germline lookup yields CDR1 SNHLY and CDR2 FYNNEI. CDR3 length: 14 amino acids. With 8 bases clipped from V and 4 bases from J, the junction kept 7 bases outside the gene matches.

The V gene is TRBV4-1, the J gene TRBJ1-2; 7 nucleotides match TRBD1. CDR1 is MGHRA and CDR2 is YSYEKL in the germline V gene. This CDR3 has 16 amino acids. Losses at the gene ends were 0 bases for V and 4 bases for J; bases not matched to a gene: 8. The CDR3 nucleotides read TGCGCCAGCAGCCAAGACGTAGGGGACAGACTCTATGGCTACACCTTC. This translates into CASSQDVGDRLYGYTF.

The chain joins TRBV5-4 to TRBJ2-3; D call uncertain. CDR1 is SGHNT and CDR2 is YYREEE in the germline V gene (reference sequence). The CDR3 totals 14 residues. The V gene lost 3 bases and the J gene lost 0 bases, with 8 bases spanning the gap. This chain's CDR3 is CASSSLFSTDTQYF. In nucleotides, the CDR3 is TGTGCCAGCAGCTCCTTATTTAGCACAGATACGCAGTATTTT.

This rearrangement joins TRBV9 to TRBJ2-7; TRBD2 might be the D (6 bases). Germline V lookup: CDR1 SGDLS, CDR2 YYNGEE. V shed 4 bases and J shed 2 bases, with 16 bases lying between them. The CDR3 consists of 15 residues. CDR3 region: CASSSGTGETYEQYF. CDR3 nucleotides: TGTGCCAGCAGCTCTGGGACGGGAGAAACCTACGAGCAGTACTTC.

This sequence joins TRBV29-1 and TRBJ1-1; a weak D match, TRBD1 (5 bases). V was cut by 4 bases and J by 4 bases, with 10 bases left in between. The CDR3 contains 12 residues. In germline, CDR1 is SQVTM, CDR2 ANQGSEA. This chain's CDR3 is CSVVRDGTEAFF. The CDR3 DNA follows: TGCAGCGTTGTCAGGGATGGCACTGAAGCTTTCTTT.

The genes are TRBV7-2 and TRBJ1-2; D call uncertain. The CDR3 contains 14 residues. Germline values: CDR1 SGHTA, CDR2 FQGNSA. The V and J ends lost 1 base and 2 bases respectively, with 8 bases between them. The CDR3 reads CASSLVAGNYGYTF. Written as DNA, the CDR3 is TGTGCCAGCAGCTTAGTAGCGGGGAACTATGGCTACACCTTC. Supplemented by reference TRBV7-2 and TRBJ1-2, the full variable domain reads GAGVSQSPSNKVTEKGKDVELRCDPISGHTALYWYRQSLGQGLEFLIYFQGNSAPDKSGLPSDRFSAERTGGSVSTLTIQRTQQEDSAVYLCASSLVAGNYGYTFGSGTRLTVV.

The chain recombines TRBV5-1 with TRBJ2-1, with TRBD2 matching 9 bases. The CDR3 is 15 residues long. The germline gives CDR1 SGHRS, CDR2 YFSETQ. V trimming: 5 bases; J trimming: 3 bases; junction bases outside the gene matches: 6. In nucleotides, the CDR3 is TGCGCCAGCAGATTAGCGGGAGAGGGCTACAATGAGCAGTTCTTC. This sequence encodes CASRLAGEGYNEQFF.

The chain has TRBV7-2 and TRBJ2-1; D is undetermined. V lost 5 bases to trimming and J lost 0 bases, with 11 bases between them. Germline lookup yields CDR1 SGHTA and CDR2 FQGNSA. The CDR3 length is 15 residues. CDR3 sequence (DNA): TGTGCCAGCAGCCCCATCGGACGCTCCTACAATGAGCAGTTCTTC. Protein sequence: CASSPIGRSYNEQFF.

This chain joins TRBV28 and TRBJ2-7; 9 bases map to TRBD1. Germline trimming cut 4 bases from V and 0 bases from J; bases unmatched to any gene: 1. Germline CDR1 is MDHEN and CDR2 is SYDVKM. This CDR3 is built from 14 residues. Here the CDR3 DNA reads TGTGCCAGCAGTTGGGGACAGGGCTCCTACGAGCAGTACTTC. Protein product: CASSWGQGSYEQYF.